This TCR beta chain came from a study of cytomegalovirus exposure and HLA in healthy donors. Study results and caveats: The sole available immune exposure information was CMV serostatus.

As to this clone: Its target is unknown.

The primer mix had 60 Vbeta and 13 Jbeta primers. TCRdb keeps only in-frame clones here, not all; method: immunoSEQ multiplex PCR. The sample lists 120,000 or so clones, approximately 80% occurring once. This TCR derives from a man aged 30 to 39 in good health and CMV-seronegative. Material: PBMCs.

The CDR3 bases are TGTGCCAGCAGCGCCAGCGGGCGAAGGAGCTCCTACAATGAGCAGTTCTTC. Translated: CASSASGRRSSYNEQFF. The V gene is TRBV7-2, the J gene TRBJ2-1; possible D gene TRBD2, 6 bases. The CDR3 loop spans 17 amino acids. The germline V gene encodes CDR1 SGHTA and CDR2 FQGNSA. Trimming left V 5 bases short and J 0 bases short, with 17 bases between.